Following are 24 T cell receptor beta chains from one sample sequenced in a study of blood T cell repertoires in COVID-19. Repertoires were generated with immunoSEQ multiplex PCR, while TCRdb's copy carries only in-frame clones and drops some. Of roughly 90,000 clones listed, more than 75% are singletons. Sequencing was performed on peripheral blood. The receptors derive from a human donor in a cohort sampled during active COVID-19.

This clone occurred a few times. V and J are TRBV5-6 and TRBJ2-3, with 8 bases identical to TRBD2. V shed 1 base and J 3 bases; nucleotides not matched to a gene: 4. CDR3 length equals 15 residues. Germline V gene data show CDR1 as SGHDT and CDR2 as YYEEEE. The CDR3 DNA sequence: TGTGCCAGCAGCTTGACCGGGGGGGAGACAGATACGCAGTATTTT. Translating gives CASSLTGGETDTQYF.

CDR3 coding DNA: TGTGCCAGCAGGAAACAGGGTTTGCAGGCCGGGGAGCTGTTTTTT. Its protein is CASRKQGLQAGELFF. This chain links TRBV28 with TRBJ2-2; D might be TRBD1 (6 bases). V was trimmed by 6 bases and J by 6 bases, leaving 17 bases between them. The CDR3 covers 15 residues. Germline CDR1 is MDHEN and CDR2 is SYDVKM.

The rearrangement links TRBV18 to TRBJ2-5; 10 nucleotides line up with TRBD2. Germline CDR1 is KGHSH and CDR2 is LQKENI. The CDR3 is made up of 15 amino acids. The V and J ends lost 3 bases and 4 bases, in that order; junction bases with no gene match: 5. The DNA for the CDR3 is TGTGCCAGCTCACCGAAGTTAGCGGGAGGAGAGACCCAGTACTTC. It codes for CASSPKLAGGETQYF. Using reference TRBV18 and TRBJ2-5 for the parts outside the CDR3, the full variable domain is NAGVMQNPRHLVRRRGQEARLRCSPMKGHSHVYWYRQLPEEGLKFMVYLQKENIIDESGMPKERFSAEFPKEGPSILRIQQVVRGDSAAYFCASSPKLAGGETQYFGPGTRLLVL.

The chain links TRBV5-1 to TRBJ2-2; 9 positions match TRBD2. J was trimmed by 4 bases and V by 1 base; bases with no gene match: 5. The V gene's germline CDR1 is SGHRS and CDR2 YFSETQ. The CDR3 has 16 residues. The CDR3 loop is CASSLNAGGTTGELFF. The CDR3, as DNA: TGCGCCAGCAGCTTGAATGCGGGAGGGACCACCGGGGAGCTGTTTTTT. Full variable domain (remainder filled in from reference TRBV5-1 and TRBJ2-2): KAGVTQTPRYLIKTRGQQVTLSCSPISGHRSVSWYQQTPGQGLQFLFEYFSETQRNKGNFPGRFSGRQFSNSRSEMNVSTLELGDSALYLCASSLNAGGTTGELFFGEGSRLTVL.

This sequence joins TRBV5-1 and TRBJ1-1; TRBD1 matches 8 bases. This CDR3 comprises 16 residues. After removal of 5 bases from V and 5 bases from J, the junction contained 14 bases not matched to a gene. The V gene's germline CDR1 is SGHRS and CDR2 YFSETQ. The CDR3 DNA reads TGCGCCAGCAGAGAAGACCCGGACAGGGTGAGAACTGAAGCTTTCTTT. Protein sequence: CASREDPDRVRTEAFF.

The rearrangement uses TRBV7-6 and TRBJ2-1; D is possibly TRBD1 (5 bases). This CDR3 spans 16 amino acids. Germline lookup yields CDR1 SGHVS and CDR2 FNYEAQ. The germline V and J ends were trimmed by 6 bases and 6 bases, with 21 bases remaining between them. CDR3 DNA sequence: TGTGCCAGCAGTTCGACCGTTGTCAGGGCTGGCAATGAGCAGTTCTTC. It translates to CASSSTVVRAGNEQFF.

The rearrangement joins TRBV18 to TRBJ2-7; TRBD1 aligns across 9 bases. The length of the CDR3 is 14 residues. V lost 5 bases, J lost 6 bases, and 8 bases stayed unmatched. The germline CDR1 and CDR2 sequences are KGHSH and LQKENI. CDR3 amino acids: CASSSGTGFLEQYF. The CDR3 DNA reads as TGTGCCAGCTCATCCGGGACAGGGTTCCTCGAGCAGTACTTC.

This clone was found once. The chain employs TRBV28 and TRBJ2-7; TRBD2 agrees at 7 bases. Germline-derived CDR1 and CDR2 are MDHEN and SYDVKM. Trimming cost V 2 bases and J 4 bases; bases outside gene matches: 8. The CDR3 runs 15 residues. Written as DNA, the CDR3 is TGTGCCAGCAGTTTAAGTATCGCGGGAGTGTACGAGCAGTACTTC. Protein sequence: CASSLSIAGVYEQYF.

The chain recombines TRBV5-4 with TRBJ2-1; TRBD2 matches 7 bases. From germline, CDR1 is SGHNT and CDR2 YYREEE (reference sequence). Trimming cost V 10 bases and J 2 bases; bases outside gene matches: 15. The CDR3 is 16 amino acids. Written as DNA, the CDR3 is TGTGCCGGGATGAGTGGACTAGAGGGACCCTACAATGAGCAGTTCTTC. This translates into CAGMSGLEGPYNEQFF.

V and J are TRBV28 and TRBJ2-3; TRBD1 is a possible D gene (6 bases). The germline V and J ends were trimmed by 6 bases and 3 bases, with 19 bases remaining between them. The CDR3 is 16 residues long. Germline V gene sequence: CDR1 MDHEN, CDR2 SYDVKM. CDR3 protein: CASSPLGAVRTDTQYF. The CDR3 DNA reads as TGTGCCAGCAGCCCCCTGGGGGCTGTGAGGACAGATACGCAGTATTTT.

V is TRBV28 and J is TRBJ2-7, with a possible D match to TRBD1 (5 bases). The length of the CDR3 is 14 residues. The V gene's germline CDR1 is MDHEN and CDR2 SYDVKM. Trimming stripped 3 bases from V and 0 bases from J, with 9 bases between. The CDR3 DNA sequence: TGTGCCAGCAGTTTGTCGGACACCTCCTACGAGCAGTACTTC. It is translated as CASSLSDTSYEQYF.

The genes are TRBV9 and TRBJ1-1, with D perhaps matching TRBD1 (5 bases). V lost 0 bases to trimming and J lost 0 bases, with 9 bases between them. The CDR3 runs 15 residues. Germline V gene lookup returns CDR1 SGDLS and CDR2 YYNGEE. The CDR3 is CASSVEQGVNTEAFF. CDR3 sequence (DNA): TGTGCCAGCAGCGTAGAGCAAGGGGTGAACACTGAAGCTTTCTTT.

The genes are TRBV4-3 and TRBJ1-1, with no clear D. Trimming took 2 bases from V and 0 from J, leaving 7 bases between them. Germline CDR1 is LGHNA and CDR2 is YSLEER. The CDR3 length is 14 residues. In nucleotides, the CDR3 is TGCGCCAGCAGCCAACTGGCGGTGAACACTGAAGCTTTCTTT. Protein sequence: CASSQLAVNTEAFF.

The V and J genes are TRBV10-3 and TRBJ2-5; D uncertain. This CDR3 has 13 residues. CDR1 and CDR2 (germline): ENHRY, SYGVKD. V lost 3 bases and J 5 bases, leaving 10 bases between the germline ends. The CDR3 is CAISDRALETQYF. Here the CDR3 DNA reads TGTGCCATCAGTGATCGAGCCCTGGAGACCCAGTACTTC.

The chain has TRBV7-8 and TRBJ1-1; maybe TRBD1 (6 bases). This CDR3 comprises 16 residues. Germline V gene data show CDR1 as SGHVS and CDR2 as FQNEAQ. The V and J ends lost 5 bases and 8 bases respectively, with 24 bases between them. The CDR3 reads CASSQDIGVTGLEAFF. The CDR3 coding sequence is TGTGCCAGCAGCCAGGACATAGGGGTGACAGGTTTAGAAGCTTTCTTT.

The chain combines TRBV4-1 with TRBJ2-1, with 7 positions matching TRBD2. The V gene's germline CDR1 is MGHRA and CDR2 YSYEKL. V lost 0 bases to trimming and J lost 0 bases; unmatched junction nucleotides: 11. The CDR3 consists of 19 residues. The CDR3 nucleotides read TGCGCCAGCAGCCAAGAAGAACTCAGCGGGGTCAGCTCCTACAATGAGCAGTTCTTC. Translated: CASSQEELSGVSSYNEQFF.

The chain combines TRBV2 with TRBJ2-5; the D gene is possibly TRBD1 (5 bases). The germline gives CDR1 SNHLY, CDR2 FYNNEI. The V and J ends lost 7 bases and 0 bases respectively, with 15 bases between them. The CDR3 runs to 15 residues. The CDR3 protein is CASKRYGADQETQYF. The CDR3 nucleotides are TGTGCCAGCAAACGTTATGGGGCAGACCAAGAGACCCAGTACTTC.

The rearrangement uses TRBV11-3 and TRBJ2-1; unclear D gene. This CDR3 is 16 amino acids long. Germline assignment: CDR1 SGHNT and CDR2 YENEEA. The germline V and J ends were trimmed by 1 base and 0 bases, with 10 bases remaining between them. CDR3 amino acids: CASSLGSSSSYNEQFF. DNA of the CDR3: TGTGCCAGCAGCTTAGGTAGCTCTAGCTCCTACAATGAGCAGTTCTTC.

The chain recombines TRBV11-2 with TRBJ2-3, with TRBD2 matching over 11 bases. V lost 6 bases, J lost 2 bases, and 1 base stayed unmatched. Germline V gene data show CDR1 as SGHAT and CDR2 as FQNNGV. The CDR3 is 14 residues long. This CDR3 is CASRLAGDTDTQYF. CDR3 DNA: TGTGCCAGCAGACTAGCGGGGGACACAGATACGCAGTATTTT. Filled out from reference TRBV11-2 and TRBJ2-3, the complete variable domain reads EAGVAQSPRYKIIEKRQSVAFWCNPISGHATLYWYQQILGQGPKLLIQFQNNGVVDDSQLPKDRFSAERLKGVDSTLKIQPAKLEDSAVYLCASRLAGDTDTQYFGPGTRLTVL.

The chain is built from TRBV7-2 and TRBJ2-1; TRBD1 matches 10 bases. Trimming cost V 1 base and J 7 bases; bases outside gene matches: 4. Germline V lookup: CDR1 SGHTA, CDR2 FQGNSA. The CDR3 covers 15 residues. This chain's CDR3 is CASSLGGTGVNEQFF. CDR3 coding DNA: TGTGCCAGCAGCTTAGGGGGGACAGGGGTAAATGAGCAGTTCTTC.

The chain employs TRBV24-1 and TRBJ2-3; 8 bases line up with TRBD2. The ends lost 0 bases at V and 3 bases at J; junction bases unmatched: 10. Germline values: CDR1 KGHDR, CDR2 SFDVKD. This CDR3 region has 18 residues. CDR3 protein: CATSDLQITASGTDTQYF. DNA for the CDR3: TGTGCCACCAGTGATTTGCAGATCACGGCTAGCGGGACAGATACGCAGTATTTT.

The gene calls are TRBV4-2 and TRBJ1-6; 8 bases are shared with TRBD1. Germline V gene data show CDR1 as LGHNA and CDR2 as YNFKEQ. This CDR3 comprises 17 residues. With V trimmed by 0 bases and J by 7 bases, 8 bases remained unmatched. CDR3 region: CASSQDLPGGKNSPLHF. The CDR3 region has the DNA TGTGCCAGCAGCCAAGATTTGCCAGGGGGCAAAAATTCACCCCTCCACTTT.

The chain combines TRBV11-2 with TRBJ1-1; D unresolved. V lost 1 base, J lost 2 bases, and 11 bases lay in between. The CDR3 runs 15 residues. CDR1 and CDR2 (germline): SGHAT, FQNNGV. The CDR3 region has the DNA TGTGCCAGCAGCTTAGGTAAGCAACCCAACACTGAAGCTTTCTTT. It specifies CASSLGKQPNTEAFF.

This clone was recorded only once. This chain uses TRBV3-1 (or the pseudogene TRBV3-2) with TRBJ2-5; a possible D gene is TRBD1 (5 bases). In germline, CDR1 is LGHDT, CDR2 YNNKEL (reference sequence). V was clipped by 5 bases and J by 5 bases, with 12 bases between them. The CDR3 is made up of 13 amino acids. CDR3 amino acids: CASSYQGVETQYF. The CDR3 DNA reads TGTGCCAGCAGCTATCAGGGCGTTGAGACCCAGTACTTC.